Each of the 26 T cell receptor beta chains below was sequenced from the same sample in a study of blood T cell repertoires in COVID-19. The method was immunoSEQ multiplex PCR; TCRdb's version includes in-frame clones alone and lacks a portion of them. The sample consists of about 250,000 clones, roughly 84% of them appearing once. Sequencing was done on a sample of PBMCs or T cells enriched from blood (not recorded which). Every receptor here comes from a woman aged 45 to 65 who had been exposed to COVID-19.

This clone has just one count. The chain has TRBV5-1 and TRBJ1-1; unclear D gene. The CDR3 is made up of 16 amino acids. Germline V gene sequence: CDR1 SGHRS, CDR2 YFSETQ. V gave up 1 base and J gave up 1 base, with 14 bases separating them. In nucleotides, the CDR3 is TGCGCCAGCAGCTTGCAGTCGGGTCCGGGGAACACTGAAGCTTTCTTT. Translating gives CASSLQSGPGNTEAFF.

The chain is built from TRBV12-3 or TRBV12-4 and TRBJ2-7; TRBD2 might be the D (5 bases). The CDR3 loop spans 11 amino acids. V was pared by 11 bases and J by 9 bases, with 17 bases between. For the CDR3, the DNA is TGTGCCTCCGGTCTAAATGGGAGGCAGTACTTC. Protein product: CASGLNGRQYF.

This clone is a singleton in its sample. The chain combines TRBV2 with TRBJ2-3; D might be TRBD1 (6 bases). V shed 10 bases and J shed 0 bases, with 14 bases lying between them. Looked up from germline, CDR1 is SNHLY and CDR2 is FYNNEI. This CDR3 is built from 14 residues. CDR3 nucleotides: TGTGCCAACCAAATGGGGGCCAGCACAGATACGCAGTATTTT. This codes for CANQMGASTDTQYF. Drawing the rest from reference TRBV2 and TRBJ2-3, the complete variable domain is EPEVTQTPSHQVTQMGQEVILRCVPISNHLYFYWYRQILGQKVEFLVSFYNNEISEKSEIFDDQFSVERPDGSNFTLKIRSTKLEDSAMYFCANQMGASTDTQYFGPGTRLTVL.

The chain is built from TRBV19 and TRBJ1-2; 9 bases are shared with TRBD1. CDR3 size: 13 residues. V lost 9 bases to trimming and J lost 4 bases; unmatched junction nucleotides: 6. Per germline, CDR1 LNHDA and CDR2 SQIVND (reference sequence). CDR3: CASRTGVLYGYTF. In DNA form, the CDR3 reads TGTGCCAGCCGGACAGGGGTCCTCTATGGCTACACCTTC.

V gene TRBV11-2 combines with J gene TRBJ2-1, with 8 bases fitting TRBD2. Losses at the gene ends were 1 base for V and 4 bases for J; bases not matched to a gene: 3. The CDR3 is 15 residues long. Per germline, CDR1 SGHAT and CDR2 FQNNGV. CDR3 amino acids: CASSLGSGGYNEQFF. For the CDR3, the DNA is TGTGCCAGCAGCTTAGGAAGCGGGGGTTACAATGAGCAGTTCTTC.

The chain carries TRBV27 and TRBJ1-1; 7 bases line up with TRBD1. Trimming took 6 bases from V and 4 from J; bases not matched to a gene: 11. The CDR3 length is 15 residues. Germline V gene data show CDR1 as MNHEY and CDR2 as SMNVEV (reference sequence). In DNA, the CDR3 is TGTGCCAGCAGCCAACAGGGGCTTATGAGCACTGAAGCTTTCTTT. Its protein product is CASSQQGLMSTEAFF.

This chain uses TRBV19 with TRBJ2-3; TRBD1 agrees at 9 bases. Per the germline V gene, CDR1 is LNHDA and CDR2 is SQIVND (reference sequence). V was pared by 6 bases and J by 3 bases, with 7 bases of the junction left unmatched. The CDR3 is 15 residues long. CDR3 sequence reads: CASSTDRGRTDTQYF. As DNA, the CDR3 is TGTGCCAGTAGCACTGACAGGGGGAGGACAGATACGCAGTATTTT.

The V and J genes are TRBV7-8 and TRBJ2-5, with 11 bases lining up with TRBD2. The CDR3 runs to 15 residues. Germline assignment: CDR1 SGHVS and CDR2 FQNEAQ. The trim removed 1 base at V and 7 bases at J, leaving 5 bases unmatched. The CDR3 DNA sequence: TGTGCCAGCAGCTTAGACGCCCTAGCGGGAGGGACCCAGTACTTC. It is translated as CASSLDALAGGTQYF. Full variable domain (remainder filled in from reference TRBV7-8 and TRBJ2-5): GAGVSQSPRYKVAKRGQDVALRCDPISGHVSLFWYQQALGQGPEFLTYFQNEAQLDKSGLPSDRFFAERPEGSVSTLKIQRTQQEDSAVYLCASSLDALAGGTQYFGPGTRLLVL.

The chain couples TRBV5-4 to TRBJ2-2; 9 positions match TRBD1. Germline loops: CDR1 SGHNT, CDR2 YYREEE (reference sequence). CDR3 length: 15 amino acids. V was clipped by 4 bases and J by 4 bases; unmatched bases: 5. The CDR3 sequence is CASSKGQGITGELFF. Written as DNA, the CDR3 is TGTGCCAGCAGCAAGGGACAGGGAATCACCGGGGAGCTGTTTTTT. The complete variable domain, with remaining parts taken from reference TRBV5-4 and TRBJ2-2, reads ETGVTQSPTHLIKTRGQQVTLRCSSQSGHNTVSWYQQALGQGPQFIFQYYREEENGRGNFPPRFSGLQFPNYSSELNVNALELDDSALYLCASSKGQGITGELFFGEGSRLTVL.

V usage is TRBV7-8 and J usage is TRBJ1-3; D is ambiguous. Trimming pared 0 bases from V and 8 bases from J, leaving 8 bases between. CDR1 and CDR2 (germline): SGHVS, FQNEAQ. The CDR3 is 13 residues long. CDR3 in DNA: TGTGCCAGCAGCTTAGCAGGCCAGGACACCATATATTTT. This codes for CASSLAGQDTIYF. The whole variable domain, filled in from reference TRBV7-8 and TRBJ1-3, reads GAGVSQSPRYKVAKRGQDVALRCDPISGHVSLFWYQQALGQGPEFLTYFQNEAQLDKSGLPSDRFFAERPEGSVSTLKIQRTQQEDSAVYLCASSLAGQDTIYFGEGSWLTVV.

This chain joins TRBV18 and TRBJ2-4, with 10 bases aligning to TRBD2. The CDR3 sequence is 14 residues long. CDR1 is KGHSH, CDR2 LQKENI, per germline. V shed 5 bases and J 8 bases; nucleotides not matched to a gene: 6. CDR3 amino acids: CASSKTSGADIQYF. Written as DNA, the CDR3 is TGTGCCAGCTCAAAAACTAGCGGGGCAGACATTCAGTACTTC.

The CDR3 spells CASSLANIQYF. CDR3 DNA: TGTGCCAGCAGTTTGGCCAACATTCAGTACTTC. The gene calls are TRBV12-3 or TRBV12-4 and TRBJ2-4; D remains unclear. V was trimmed by 3 bases and J by 7 bases, leaving 4 bases between them. This CDR3 contains 11 residues.

The CDR3 loop reads CASSIEVGHSGELFF. CDR3 sequence (DNA): TGTGCCAGTAGTATAGAGGTTGGGCACTCCGGGGAGCTGTTTTTT. V and J are TRBV19 and TRBJ2-2, with D unclear. Deletions cut 0 bases from V and 6 bases from J, with 11 bases between. The CDR3 consists of 15 residues. Germline V CDR1 and CDR2: LNHDA, SQIVND (reference sequence).

Here the CDR3 reads CASSLRQGRQPQHF. The CDR3 DNA reads as TGTGCCAGCAGCTTGCGACAGGGTCGGCAGCCCCAGCATTTT. The genes are TRBV7-2 and TRBJ1-5; 7 bases align to TRBD1. Unmatched junction bases numbered 6, after V lost 3 bases and J lost 7 bases. Germline-derived CDR1 and CDR2 are SGHTA and FQGNSA. This CDR3 is 14 amino acids long.

This CDR3 is CATSDPGQGNGNTIYF. The CDR3 DNA sequence: TGTGCCACCAGTGACCCCGGACAGGGGAATGGAAACACCATATATTTT. The chain combines TRBV24-1 with TRBJ1-3; 9 nucleotides align to TRBD1. Germline-derived CDR1 and CDR2 are KGHDR and SFDVKD. V lost 4 bases and J lost 3; bases outside the gene matches: 6. This CDR3 spans 16 amino acids.

The chain joins TRBV7-9 to TRBJ1-4, with 7 bases matching TRBD1. The germline gives CDR1 SEHNR, CDR2 FQNEAQ (reference sequence). V was pared by 5 bases and J by 7 bases, with 13 bases of the junction left unmatched. The CDR3 runs 16 residues. The CDR3 region has the DNA TGTGCCAGCAGCATACCGACAGGGACCGGGGGTGAAAAACTGTTTTTT. Amino acids: CASSIPTGTGGEKLFF.

The rearrangement links TRBV12-3 or TRBV12-4 to TRBJ1-1; D not resolved. The CDR3 has 12 amino acids. With 8 bases removed from V and 4 bases from J, the gap between germline ends came to 11 bases. CDR3 nucleotide sequence: TGTGCCAGCTCCCCCCCCCTCACTGAAGCTTTCTTT. Translating gives CASSPPLTEAFF.

This rearrangement joins TRBV6-2 or TRBV6-3 to TRBJ1-1, with a possible D match to TRBD1 (5 bases). CDR1 and CDR2 (germline): MNHEY, SVGEGT. The V end was cut by 4 bases, the J end by 0 bases, with 18 bases between. The CDR3 totals 17 residues. The CDR3: CASSFGHTSSMNTEAFF. The CDR3 nucleotides read TGTGCCAGCAGTTTCGGACACACGAGTAGCATGAACACTGAAGCTTTCTTT.

The genes are TRBV19 and TRBJ1-2, with 9 bases matching TRBD1. Per germline, CDR1 LNHDA and CDR2 SQIVND (reference sequence). Unmatched junction bases numbered 5, after V lost 7 bases and J lost 8 bases. This CDR3 is 12 amino acids long. Here the CDR3 DNA reads TGTGCCAGTACCTGGACAGGGGTAGGCTACACCTTC. This codes for CASTWTGVGYTF.

The gene calls are TRBV5-5 and TRBJ2-7, with D hard to call. V lost 4 bases, J lost 0 bases, and 11 bases lay in between. Germline CDR1 is SGHKS and CDR2 is YYEKEE (reference sequence). The CDR3 length is 14 residues. The CDR3 DNA reads as TGTGCCAGCAGCCCCCTAGGCAGCTCCTACGAGCAGTACTTC. Translated: CASSPLGSSYEQYF.

The genes are TRBV2 and TRBJ2-2; 8 bases line up with TRBD2. Germline CDR1 is SNHLY and CDR2 is FYNNEI. The CDR3 has 19 residues. J lost 5 bases, V lost 1 base, and 15 bases had no gene match. This chain's CDR3 is CASSEGTSNPWRETGELFF. In DNA, the CDR3 is TGTGCCAGCAGTGAAGGGACTAGCAACCCATGGAGAGAAACCGGGGAGCTGTTTTTT.

This chain joins TRBV5-4 and TRBJ1-3; D ambiguous. Trimming removed 4 bases at V and 4 bases at J, with 15 bases between. The CDR3 spans 15 residues. Germline CDR1 SGHNT, CDR2 YYREEE (reference sequence). The CDR3 DNA reads as TGTGCCAGCAGCCGCGGAGGGATCGGAGGAAACACCATATATTTT. This gives the protein CASSRGGIGGNTIYF. Supplemented by reference TRBV5-4 and TRBJ1-3, the full variable domain reads ETGVTQSPTHLIKTRGQQVTLRCSSQSGHNTVSWYQQALGQGPQFIFQYYREEENGRGNFPPRFSGLQFPNYSSELNVNALELDDSALYLCASSRGGIGGNTIYFGEGSWLTVV.

This chain uses TRBV6-5 with TRBJ1-1; D is perhaps TRBD1 (5 bases). Trimming cost V 1 base and J 1 base, with 10 bases left between them. The CDR3 consists of 15 residues. Germline CDR1 MNHEY, CDR2 SVGAGI. In DNA form, the CDR3 reads TGTGCCAGCAGTTACTGGGGGAGGGAGAACACTGAAGCTTTCTTT. Translated: CASSYWGRENTEAFF.

V gene TRBV3-1 (or the pseudogene TRBV3-2) combines with J gene TRBJ2-1; 13 bases match TRBD2. V lost 6 bases to trimming and J lost 6 bases; unmatched junction nucleotides: 5. Germline V gene data show CDR1 as LGHDT and CDR2 as YNNKEL (reference sequence). This CDR3 has 15 amino acids. The CDR3 spells CASSWTSGGGNEQFF. The CDR3, as DNA: TGTGCCAGCAGTTGGACTAGCGGGGGTGGCAATGAGCAGTTCTTC.

The genes are TRBV4-3 and TRBJ1-4; weak D call: TRBD1 (6 bases). Trimming cost V 3 bases and J 0 bases, with 11 bases left between them. Germline V gene data show CDR1 as LGHNA and CDR2 as YSLEER. This CDR3 region has 16 residues. CDR3 bases: TGCGCCAGCAGCCATGGACAGCATGCAACTAATGAAAAACTGTTTTTT. It encodes CASSHGQHATNEKLFF.

The J gene is TRBJ1-2, the V gene TRBV27, with 9 positions matching TRBD1. The CDR3 contains 14 residues. CDR1 and CDR2 from the germline V gene are MNHEY and SMNVEV (reference sequence). The ends lost 5 bases at V and 5 bases at J; junction bases unmatched: 6. The CDR3 nucleotides are TGTGCCAGCAGTCCCGGGACAGGGATTTATGGCTACACCTTC. Amino acids: CASSPGTGIYGYTF.